A single sample is the source of the 17 T cell receptor beta chains below, sequenced in a study of cytomegalovirus exposure and HLA in healthy donors. The primer mix had 60 Vbeta and 13 Jbeta primers. Assay used: immunoSEQ multiplex PCR; TCRdb lists only in-frame clones, some missing. This sample yields roughly 170,000 clones, of which approximately 81% are seen a single time; around 1.5% belongs to the top ten. Sequenced sample: PBMCs. These receptors all come from a male donor in good health and CMV-seronegative.

This chain joins TRBV9 and TRBJ2-7; 12 nucleotides match TRBD1. The CDR3 consists of 18 residues. Germline V CDR1 and CDR2: SGDLS, YYNGEE. The V segment lost 4 bases and the J segment 5 bases; nucleotides outside the gene matches: 16. The CDR3 reads CASSSGNKGQGARHEQYF. DNA of the CDR3: TGTGCCAGCAGCTCGGGGAACAAGGGACAGGGGGCGCGTCACGAGCAGTACTTC.

This clone was seen once. The V gene is TRBV19, the J gene TRBJ1-4, with 10 nucleotides matching TRBD1. V shed 5 bases, J shed 8 bases, and the junction held 11 bases outside the gene matches. Per germline, CDR1 LNHDA and CDR2 SQIVND (reference sequence). This CDR3 has 16 amino acids. The chain's CDR3 is CASSFRLTGGGEKLFF. As DNA, the CDR3 is TGTGCCAGTAGTTTCCGCTTGACAGGGGGCGGAGAAAAACTGTTTTTT.

The table lists this clone with a few counts. The chain joins TRBV5-6 to TRBJ2-5; TRBD1 aligns across 7 bases. Germline CDR1 and CDR2: SGHDT and YYEEEE. V shed 3 bases, J shed 5 bases, and the junction held 4 bases outside the gene matches. The CDR3 totals 13 residues. CDR3 in DNA: TGTGCCAGCAGCTGGACAGGAGGCGAGACCCAGTACTTC. It translates to CASSWTGGETQYF.

This chain joins TRBV6-6 and TRBJ2-1, with 8 bases matching TRBD1. Germline CDR1 reads MNHNY; CDR2 reads SVGAGI (reference sequence). V lost 0 bases and J lost 5; bases outside the gene matches: 6. The CDR3 totals 16 residues. The CDR3 DNA is TGTGCCAGCAGTTACTCGATGGGCAGGGGGCACAATGAGCAGTTCTTC. Encoded protein: CASSYSMGRGHNEQFF.

The chain employs TRBV5-6 and TRBJ2-1; TRBD2 is a possible D gene (5 bases). This CDR3 region has 15 residues. The germline CDR1 and CDR2 sequences are SGHDT and YYEEEE. The V and J ends lost 1 base and 7 bases respectively, with 15 bases between them. CDR3 sequence (DNA): TGTGCCAGCAGCTTGAGGATCAGGACTGATAATGAGCAGTTCTTC. Translating it yields CASSLRIRTDNEQFF.

For the CDR3, the DNA is TGTGCCAGTAACCCCCAGCGGTCCCGGACTAACTATGGCTACACCTTC. It yields the protein CASNPQRSRTNYGYTF. The chain carries TRBV19 and TRBJ1-2, with D uncertain. The V end was cut by 7 bases, the J end by 0 bases, with 18 bases between. From germline, CDR1 is LNHDA and CDR2 SQIVND (reference sequence). This CDR3 has 16 residues.

This sequence joins TRBV15 and TRBJ1-1; the D gene is possibly TRBD1 (5 bases). The germline gives CDR1 LNHNV, CDR2 YYDKDF (reference sequence). This CDR3 is 15 amino acids long. The V gene lost 4 bases and the J gene lost 0 bases, with 12 bases spanning the gap. CDR3 protein: CATSTRAGMNTEAFF. The CDR3 DNA sequence: TGTGCCACCAGCACCAGGGCAGGCATGAACACTGAAGCTTTCTTT.

This clone has a single count. The chain links TRBV7-3 to TRBJ2-2; TRBD1 is a possible D gene (6 bases). The CDR3 consists of 14 residues. V lost 8 bases and J 2 bases, leaving 12 bases between the germline ends. Germline CDR1 and CDR2: SGHTA and FQGTGA. The CDR3 is CASRWGQNTGELFF. The CDR3 DNA reads as TGTGCCAGCCGGTGGGGGCAAAACACCGGGGAGCTGTTTTTT.

The gene calls are TRBV9 and TRBJ2-1; D gene unclear. CDR1 and CDR2 from the germline V gene are SGDLS and YYNGEE. This CDR3 spans 17 amino acids. Trimming removed 0 bases from V and 6 bases from J, with 19 bases in between. The CDR3 bases are TGTGCCAGCAGCGTAGCCCAGCTAGTTGTAGTTGGCAATGAGCAGTTCTTC. Translation gives CASSVAQLVVVGNEQFF. Drawing the rest from reference TRBV9 and TRBJ2-1, the complete variable domain is DSGVTQTPKHLITATGQRVTLRCSPRSGDLSVYWYQQSLDQGLQFLIQYYNGEERAKGNILERFSAQQFPDLHSELNLSSLELGDSALYFCASSVAQLVVVGNEQFFGPGTRLTVL.

A word on this clone: At the DNA level, this CDR3 is encoded by other sequences in the same sample as well. The V call is TRBV27, the J call TRBJ2-2, with TRBD2 as a possible D gene (5 bases). The ends were cut back, 2 bases at V and 6 bases at J, with 7 bases in the middle. CDR3 length: 13 amino acids. Per the germline V gene, CDR1 is MNHEY and CDR2 is SMNVEV (reference sequence). The CDR3, as DNA: TGTGCCAGCAGTTTACGGCGGGCCGGGGAGCTGTTTTTT. Residues: CASSLRRAGELFF.

V is TRBV11-3 and J is TRBJ2-3; maybe TRBD2 (6 bases). Trimming pared 3 bases from V and 0 bases from J, leaving 10 bases between. The germline V gene has CDR1 SGHNT and CDR2 YENEEA. The CDR3 covers 15 residues. Here the CDR3 reads CASSFGGASTDTQYF. For the CDR3, the DNA is TGTGCCAGCAGCTTTGGAGGGGCTAGCACAGATACGCAGTATTTT.

The chain employs TRBV6-6 and TRBJ2-7, with a tentative D call TRBD2 (5 bases). V was shortened by 8 bases and J by 3 bases, with 8 bases between the two germline ends. CDR3 length: 11 amino acids. CDR1 and CDR2 from the germline V gene are MNHNY and SVGAGI (reference sequence). In DNA form, the CDR3 reads TGTGCCAGCCGGGGAGACTACGAGCAGTACTTC. Translating it yields CASRGDYEQYF.

This clone was seen a handful of times. This sequence joins TRBV5-1 and TRBJ1-4; 8 bases are a match to TRBD1. J lost 0 bases, V lost 3 bases, and 1 base had no gene match. The CDR3 covers 15 residues. Germline V CDR1 and CDR2: SGHRS, YFSETQ. For the CDR3, the DNA is TGCGCCAGCAGCTCACAGGGGGCAACTAATGAAAAACTGTTTTTT. Translation: CASSSQGATNEKLFF. Full variable domain (outside the CDR3, taken from reference TRBV5-1 and TRBJ1-4): KAGVTQTPRYLIKTRGQQVTLSCSPISGHRSVSWYQQTPGQGLQFLFEYFSETQRNKGNFPGRFSGRQFSNSRSEMNVSTLELGDSALYLCASSSQGATNEKLFFGSGTQLSVL.

The J gene is TRBJ1-2, the V gene TRBV21-1. TRBV21-1 is flagged as a pseudogene. The CDR3 is 14 amino acids. The CDR3 spells CASSKGFGVTGYTF. The DNA for the CDR3 is TGTGCCAGCAGCAAAGGTTTCGGGGTCACTGGCTACACCTTC.

The J gene is TRBJ2-7, the V gene TRBV19, with D perhaps matching TRBD2 (6 bases). Trimming left V 1 base short and J 3 bases short, with 13 bases between. In germline, CDR1 is LNHDA, CDR2 SQIVND (reference sequence). The CDR3 spans 15 residues. This CDR3 is CASSIVEGSGYEQYF. DNA of the CDR3: TGTGCCAGTAGTATAGTGGAGGGATCTGGCTACGAGCAGTACTTC.

The chain joins TRBV9 to TRBJ2-2; perhaps TRBD2 as D (6 bases). Germline V lookup: CDR1 SGDLS, CDR2 YYNGEE. The CDR3 contains 16 residues. Trimming stripped 4 bases from V and 10 bases from J, with 23 bases between. The CDR3 spells CASSKNIAGTHSELFF. CDR3 coding DNA: TGTGCCAGCAGCAAAAATATCGCGGGAACACACTCGGAGCTGTTTTTT. Together with reference TRBV9 and TRBJ2-2, the CDR3 gives the full variable domain: DSGVTQTPKHLITATGQRVTLRCSPRSGDLSVYWYQQSLDQGLQFLIQYYNGEERAKGNILERFSAQQFPDLHSELNLSSLELGDSALYFCASSKNIAGTHSELFFGEGSRLTVL.

The rearrangement joins TRBV19 to TRBJ2-5; D is undetermined. CDR1 LNHDA and CDR2 SQIVND come from the germline V gene (reference sequence). CDR3 length: 12 residues. V shed 1 base and J shed 7 bases, with 7 bases lying between them. In DNA, the CDR3 is TGTGCCAGTAGTATAGCTGGAGCGACCCAGTACTTC. Its translation is CASSIAGATQYF.